This T cell receptor beta chain was captured in a study of molecular identifiers for immune sequencing clone quantification. Whole-study results and caveats: Highly expanded clone sizes could be underestimated through barcode sharing by identical TCR molecules. Researchers reportedly could pick up spiked Jurkat TCR RNA from one cell mixed into one million naive cells. Clones with over 20 RNA copies captured over 98% of effector molecules but under 1% of naive ones.

It was with previously described methods and listed TCR primers that bulk TCR libraries were made. TCRdb independently ran MiXCR on the PCR reads; one entry per CDR3 protein. The top ten hold 1% to 1.2% of the sample, which has 85,000 to 100,000 distinct CDR3 sequences, roughly a fifth seen once. CDR3 size: 18 residues. Trimming removed 0 bases from V and 2 bases from J; junction bases left unmatched: 12. Germline V gives CDR1 DFQATT, CDR2 SNEGSKA (reference sequence). This clonotype has ten or more counts. What it binds is unknown. This clonotype was obtained from a human donor in good health. Some libraries in this study had Jurkat cell RNA spiked in. The V call is TRBV20-1, the J call TRBJ2-1; 8 bases align to TRBD2. The sequenced sample was naive CD8+ T cells from blood, with Jurkat cell RNA spiked in. Stated subset: FACS-sorted CD8+CD4-CCR7+CD45RA+ naive T cells. CDR3 in amino acids: CSARDLEAGERTYNEQFF. In DNA, the CDR3 is TGCAGTGCTAGAGATCTGGAAGCGGGAGAAAGGACCTACAATGAGCAGTTCTTC.